This T cell receptor beta chain was captured by sequencing in a study of OX40 agonist ivuxolimab in advanced cancers. The method was immunoSEQ multiplex PCR; TCRdb's version includes in-frame clones alone and lacks a portion of them. The sample gives about 73,000 clones, more than 90% of which show up once; more than 8.5% is in the top ten. The material sequenced was CD4+ or CD8+ T cells sorted from blood, taken in a trial of the OX40 agonist ivuxolimab. The source is an adult with an advanced solid tumor such as melanoma, head and neck, liver or kidney cancer.

CDR3 nucleotides: TGTGCCAGCAGTGACTCGGCAGCTTCCACAGATACGCAGTATTTT. Protein product: CASSDSAASTDTQYF. The V call is TRBV6-4, the J call TRBJ2-3; D not resolved. The CDR3 length is 15 residues. V was cut by 0 bases and J by 2 bases, with 9 bases left in between. From germline, CDR1 is MRHNA and CDR2 SNTAGT.